This T cell receptor beta chain is from a study of T cells after posttransplantation cyclophosphamide. Treatment was busulfan-fludarabine conditioning, a marrow graft, and cyclophosphamide on days +3 and +4. For this clone: No antigen is known for it.

Profiling relied on immunoSEQ multiplex PCR, and the TCRdb table lists in-frame clones only, not all of them. The data show fewer than 8,000 clones, with roughly four fifths seen just once and around 26% held by the top ten. V gave up 5 bases and J gave up 4 bases; unmatched junction bases: 6. CDR1 MNHNS and CDR2 SASEGT come from the germline V gene. This CDR3 contains 15 residues. Study-wide results and caveats: TRB clonality was highly associated with recipient CMV seropositivity and reactivation. Donor-recipient repertoire similarity was low at 1-2 months, rising over year one.

The chain links TRBV6-1 to TRBJ2-1; TRBD2 matches 9 bases. Specimen: CD8+ T cells sorted from PBMCs, collected roughly 1,400 days after allogeneic stem cell transplant with posttransplant cyclophosphamide. The TCR was taken from a female patient aged 45-65 years who received an allogeneic stem cell transplant from a related donor, was CMV-positive, and had no GVHD. Among the T cells, some may be from the graft donor. In nucleotides, the CDR3 is TGTGCCAGCAGTTTGGGCGGGAGGGGGTACAATGAGCAGTTCTTC. Its protein is CASSLGGRGYNEQFF.